A selection of T cell receptor beta chains follows, all from one sample in a study of cytomegalovirus exposure and HLA in healthy donors. Produced via immunoSEQ multiplex PCR; TCRdb's table is partial and in-frame only. The table shows approximately 73,000 clones, with about two thirds occurring only once. Material: PBMCs. These receptors were collected from a man aged 30 to 39 in good health and CMV-seropositive. Each CDR3 is given with its conserved first and last residue. A D gene is named only where the DNA matches it firmly. The size of a clone is reported for some rows only, either as once, few or many, or as a class for expanded clones.

>-|TRBV27|-|TRBJ2-1
CASSLISATYNEQFF
TGTGCCAGCAGTTTAATCAGCGCCACTTACAATGAGCAGTTCTTC
>TRBD1|TRBV7-8|once|TRBJ1-2
CASSFNRGAYGYTF
TGTGCCAGCAGCTTCAACAGGGGGGCCTATGGCTACACCTTC
>-|TRBV28|-|TRBJ1-5
CASSLWGRGHSSDQPQHF
TGTGCCAGCAGTTTATGGGGGAGGGGCCATAGCTCCGATCAGCCCCAGCATTTT
>TRBD1|TRBV5-1|-|TRBJ2-7
CASSPGQGLGEQYF
TGCGCCAGCAGCCCGGGACAGGGGTTAGGGGAGCAGTACTTC
>-|TRBV11-2|-|TRBJ2-5
CASSLGRSGGGPPRETQYF
TGTGCCAGCAGCTTAGGGCGAAGTGGGGGGGGGCCCCCGCGGGAGACCCAGTACTTC
>TRBD2|TRBV6-1|once|TRBJ2-3
CASRSGSSGGDTQYF
TGTGCCAGCAGGAGCGGCTCCTCGGGAGGAGATACGCAGTATTTT
>-|TRBV7-2|-|TRBJ1-6
CASSHSRSSGAGDSPLHF
TGTGCCAGCAGCCATTCAAGAAGTTCAGGGGCGGGAGATTCACCCCTCCACTTT
>TRBD1|TRBV18|once|TRBJ2-7
CASSPTGGNYEQYF
TGTGCCAGCTCACCGACAGGGGGCAACTACGAGCAGTACTTC
>TRBD2|TRBV7-2|few|TRBJ2-5
CASSSPRAGGPKTQYF
TGTGCCAGCAGCAGCCCCCGAGCGGGAGGGCCTAAGACCCAGTACTTC
>TRBD1|TRBV5-4|-|TRBJ2-1
CASSLGTGGYNEQFF
TGTGCCAGCAGCTTGGGGACAGGGGGCTACAATGAGCAGTTCTTC
>-|TRBV18|-|TRBJ2-1
CASSPPVRDEQFF
TGTGCCAGCTCACCACCGGTCCGCGATGAGCAGTTCTTC
>TRBD2|TRBV6-5|few|TRBJ2-5
CASSYSLAGGMEQYF
TGTGCCAGCAGTTACTCACTAGCGGGGGGAATGGAGCAGTACTTC
>TRBD2|TRBV28|-|TRBJ2-1
CASTSGGSYNEQFF
TGTGCCAGCACCTCGGGGGGGTCCTACAATGAGCAGTTCTTC
>-|TRBV4-1|-|TRBJ2-5
CASSQTGLETQYF
TGCGCCAGCAGCCAAACAGGGTTAGAGACCCAGTACTTC
>TRBD2|TRBV6-1|-|TRBJ2-3
CASSEARSSAGGLEDTQYF
TGTGCCAGCAGTGAAGCCCGGTCGTCTGCGGGGGGCCTGGAAGATACGCAGTATTTT
>-|TRBV4-2|-|TRBJ1-2
CASSQEGLDGYTF
TGTGCCAGCAGCCAAGAGGGGCTCGATGGCTACACCTTC
>TRBD1|TRBV4-1|few|TRBJ2-7
CASSQGGTGNYEQYF
TGCGCCAGCAGCCAAGGGGGGACAGGGAACTACGAGCAGTACTTC
>-|TRBV12-5|-|TRBJ1-2
CASGLSALAGYTF
TGTGCTAGTGGTTTGAGTGCCTTGGCCGGCTACACCTTC
>-|TRBV10-3|few|TRBJ1-1
CAISEPSMNTEAFF
TGTGCCATCAGTGAGCCATCAATGAACACTGAAGCTTTCTTT
>-|TRBV6-6|few|TRBJ1-4
CASNNNGGTNEKLFF
TGTGCCAGCAACAATAATGGGGGGACTAATGAAAAACTGTTTTTT
>TRBD1|TRBV5-1|-|TRBJ2-5
CASSSTRTGRQETQYF
TGCGCCAGCAGCAGCACGCGGACAGGGAGGCAAGAGACCCAGTACTTC
>-|TRBV5-4|-|TRBJ2-7
CASSLERSSYEQYF
TGTGCCAGCAGCTTGGAGCGTAGCTCCTACGAGCAGTACTTC
>TRBD1|TRBV5-8|-|TRBJ2-3
CASSSDRDRDGDTQYF
TGTGCCAGCAGCTCAGACCGGGACAGGGATGGAGATACGCAGTATTTT
>TRBD1|TRBV30|few|TRBJ2-5
CAWSPGGVETQYF
TGTGCCTGGAGTCCAGGGGGCGTAGAGACCCAGTACTTC
>-|TRBV4-3|-|TRBJ1-5
CASSLHENQPQHF
TGCGCCAGCAGCTTACATGAAAATCAGCCCCAGCATTTT
>TRBD1|TRBV28|-|TRBJ1-2
CASTLSDRDFYGYTF
TGTGCCAGCACCCTCTCGGACAGGGATTTCTATGGCTACACCTTC
>TRBD1|TRBV13|-|TRBJ1-2
CASSSGTGFYGYTF
TGTGCCAGCAGCTCGGGGACAGGGTTCTATGGCTACACCTTC
>-|TRBV28|-|TRBJ1-2
CASSMTVTYGYTF
TGTGCCAGCAGCATGACAGTTACCTATGGCTACACCTTC
>-|TRBV19|-|TRBJ2-2
CASSIDRGDTGELFF
TGTGCCAGTAGTATAGACAGGGGGGACACCGGGGAGCTGTTTTTT
>-|TRBV7-2|-|TRBJ2-1
CASSQAARSYNEQFF
TGTGCCAGCAGCCAGGCCGCTCGCTCCTACAATGAGCAGTTCTTC
>TRBD1|TRBV28|-|TRBJ1-2
CASSPLTGKRQGHTF
TGTGCCAGCAGTCCGCTGACAGGGAAGCGGCAAGGGCACACCTTC
>TRBD2|TRBV6-1|medium-sized|TRBJ2-1
CASESGTSDWGEQFF
TGTGCCAGTGAAAGCGGGACTAGCGATTGGGGTGAGCAGTTCTTC
>-|TRBV2|-|TRBJ2-5
CARKSQGYQETQYF
TGTGCCAGGAAATCGCAGGGATACCAAGAGACCCAGTACTTC
>TRBD1|TRBV11-2|-|TRBJ2-5
CASSLDIGTGVGEQYF
TGTGCCAGCAGCTTAGATATAGGGACAGGGGTCGGGGAGCAGTACTTC
>-|TRBV9|-|TRBJ2-5
CASSVEPVQETQYF
TGTGCCAGCAGCGTAGAACCAGTTCAAGAGACCCAGTACTTC
>TRBD1|TRBV4-2|-|TRBJ2-7
CASSRGQGGTYEQYF
TGTGCCAGCAGCCGAGGACAGGGGGGAACCTACGAGCAGTACTTC
>-|TRBV5-6|-|TRBJ1-4
CASSFRTATNEKLFF
TGTGCCAGCAGCTTCCGGACAGCAACTAATGAAAAACTGTTTTTT
>TRBD1|TRBV12-5|-|TRBJ1-4
CASGRTGDEKLFF
TGTGCTAGTGGTCGGACAGGGGATGAAAAACTGTTTTTT
>TRBD2|TRBV7-2|-|TRBJ2-1
CASRAGLAGDEQFF
TGTGCCAGCAGGGCCGGACTAGCGGGAGATGAGCAGTTCTTC
>-|TRBV19|once|TRBJ2-5
CASLEEDGETQYF
TGTGCCAGCCTAGAGGAGGACGGGGAGACCCAGTACTTC
>TRBD1|TRBV5-1|-|TRBJ2-5
CASSLDRGQETQYF
TGCGCCAGCAGCCTAGACAGGGGACAAGAGACCCAGTACTTC
>TRBD1|TRBV27|-|TRBJ2-6
CASSLRDRGSGANVLTF
TGTGCCAGCAGTTTACGGGACAGGGGATCTGGGGCCAACGTCCTGACTTTC
>-|TRBV7-2|few|TRBJ2-3
CASSRTPMYTDTQYF
TGTGCCAGCAGCCGGACACCGATGTACACAGATACGCAGTATTTT
>TRBD1|TRBV5-1|-|TRBJ2-1
CASSLAGQGIGEQFF
TGCGCCAGCAGCTTGGCGGGACAGGGTATCGGTGAGCAGTTCTTC
>TRBD1|TRBV18|-|TRBJ1-2
CASSPRQGQFYGYTF
TGTGCCAGCTCACCCCGACAGGGTCAATTCTATGGCTACACCTTC
>-|TRBV28|-|TRBJ1-1
CASTDWNTEAFF
TGTGCCAGCACTGACTGGAACACTGAAGCTTTCTTT